Shown below are 3 T cell receptor gamma chains from a single sample sequenced in a study of γδ T cells in repeated Plasmodium falciparum infection. TCRdb used CATT to re-call clones from the multiplex PCR reads. The table shows 11,000 to 15,000 gamma-chain clones, with around 1.6% occurring only once. Gammadelta T cells were flow-sorted from PBMC into Vgamma9/Vdelta2+ and Vdelta2-negative populations for bulk analysis. The sequencing input was gamma-delta T cells from blood. Receptor source: a pool of human donors (malaria-infected and uninfected, not separated).

In its sample, this clone was seen many times. The mismatch at residue 12 between this DNA's translation and the TCRdb protein of a much larger clone likely reflects a read error; the protein shown is translated from the DNA. The chain employs TRGV9 and TRGJP. The J gene, absent from TCRdb, was called here by matching the DNA to germline. This CDR3 is built from 15 residues. The germline CDR1 and CDR2 sequences are GITISATS and ISYDGTV (reference sequence). CDR3 sequence (DNA): TGTGCCTTGTGGGAAGTCGAGTTGGGCAAAAAAGTCAAGGTATTT. This encodes CALWEVELGKKVKVF.

Regarding this clone: One base separates it from a far larger clone, so it is likely a read error. The identical CDR3 is also encoded by other nucleotide sequences in the sample. No J gene was named, though the V gene is TRGV9. CDR1 is GITISATS and CDR2 is ISYDGTV in the germline V gene (reference sequence). This CDR3 contains 13 residues. This CDR3 is CALWDPFYYKKLF. The CDR3 DNA sequence: TGTGCCTTGTGGGATCCTTTTTATTATAAGAAGCTCTTT.

About this clone: TCRdb's entry gives the protein of a much larger clone, which mismatches this DNA's translation at residue 13, likely from a read error; the protein reported here is translated from the DNA. This chain joins TRGV9 and TRGJP. TCRdb leaves out the J gene; it was filled in here by matching the DNA to germline. CDR3 length: 18 residues. Germline values: CDR1 GITISATS, CDR2 ISYDGTV (reference sequence). CDR3 coding DNA: TGTGCCTTGTGGGAGGTGTCCCCTCAAGAGTTGGGCAACAAAATCAAGGTATTT. It codes for CALWEVSPQELGNKIKVF.